The 29 T cell receptor beta chains listed next were all sequenced from one sample in a study of T-cell memory formation after mild COVID-19. TCRdb itself ran the 5' RACE reads through MiXCR, one entry per CDR3 protein. The table has around 320,000 distinct CDR3 sequences, 28% seen once. The sequenced material came from PBMCs or a T cell subset sorted from them (not recorded which). These receptors all stem from an adult woman who had mild COVID-19 (a few samples of this study predate the infection). Cell type and time point are not known.

The rearrangement links TRBV7-8 to TRBJ2-7; no reliable D call. This CDR3 spans 14 amino acids. Germline CDR1 SGHVS, CDR2 FQNEAQ. With 5 bases removed from V and 2 bases from J, the gap between germline ends came to 13 bases. CDR3 sequence: CASSPGSPTYEQYF. In DNA, the CDR3 is TGTGCCAGCAGCCCTGGGTCTCCCACCTACGAGCAGTACTTC.

This chain links TRBV12-3 or TRBV12-4 with TRBJ2-7; 10 bases line up with TRBD1. The CDR3 contains 14 residues. V lost 3 bases and J lost 6; bases outside the gene matches: 5. In DNA, the CDR3 is TGTGCCAGCAGTTTCTCCGGGACAGGGGCCGAGCAGTACTTC. Amino acid sequence: CASSFSGTGAEQYF.

This chain joins TRBV29-1 and TRBJ2-1; D is possibly TRBD1 (6 bases). The germline gives CDR1 SQVTM, CDR2 ANQGSEA. This CDR3 contains 12 residues. The V end lost 7 bases, the J end lost 6 bases, and 13 bases lay between the germline ends. The chain's CDR3 is CSARLGGNEQFF. CDR3 nucleotides: TGCAGCGCCCGGCTAGGGGGCAATGAGCAGTTCTTC.

The rearrangement joins TRBV28 to TRBJ1-1, with a tentative D call TRBD1 (6 bases). Germline CDR1 and CDR2: MDHEN and SYDVKM. Trimming shortened V by 5 bases and J by 11 bases, and 24 bases separated the two germline ends. The CDR3 runs to 15 residues. CDR3 sequence: CASSLNRDPRSPAFF. The CDR3 DNA follows: TGTGCCAGCAGTCTTAACAGGGACCCGCGGTCGCCGGCTTTCTTT.

This clonotype was detected a few times. This chain uses TRBV5-6 with TRBJ2-1; D is uncertain. Germline CDR1 SGHDT, CDR2 YYEEEE. The V gene lost 2 bases and the J gene lost 2 bases, with 11 bases spanning the gap. This CDR3 has 15 residues. CDR3 region: CASSFGEFTYNEQFF. CDR3 coding DNA: TGTGCCAGCAGCTTTGGGGAATTTACCTACAATGAGCAGTTCTTC.

The chain joins TRBV20-1 to TRBJ2-1; D remains ambiguous. The CDR3 has 12 amino acids. Trimming removed 6 bases at V and 5 bases at J, with 11 bases between. Germline CDR1 reads DFQATT; CDR2 reads SNEGSKA (reference sequence). CDR3 nucleotides: TGCAGTGCCAAGATAATTAACAATGAGCAGTTCTTC. This encodes CSAKIINNEQFF.

This sequence joins TRBV24-1 and TRBJ2-1, with 12 positions matching TRBD2. Trimming cost V 6 bases and J 8 bases; bases outside gene matches: 10. Germline CDR1 reads KGHDR; CDR2 reads SFDVKD. This CDR3 spans 16 amino acids. CDR3 residues: CATSKRLAGALDEQFF. Written as DNA, the CDR3 is TGTGCCACCAGTAAACGACTAGCGGGAGCTCTGGATGAGCAGTTCTTC.

This chain joins TRBV5-1 and TRBJ2-3; no firm D call. Between the trimmed V and J ends, which lost 4 bases and 1 base, there was a span of 19 bases. CDR3 length: 17 amino acids. Germline-derived CDR1 and CDR2 are SGHRS and YFSETQ. CDR3 protein: CASSAQRRVVGTDTQYF. DNA for the CDR3: TGCGCCAGCAGCGCTCAGAGAAGGGTCGTCGGCACAGATACGCAGTATTTT.

Many counts were recorded for this clonotype. This chain joins TRBV29-1 and TRBJ2-1; D is possibly TRBD1 (6 bases). The V end was cut by 4 bases, the J end by 0 bases, with 13 bases between. This CDR3 region has 15 residues. Germline V CDR1 and CDR2: SQVTM, ANQGSEA. CDR3 sequence reads: CSVVPKGVSYNEQFF. The CDR3 DNA reads TGCAGCGTTGTTCCTAAGGGGGTCTCCTACAATGAGCAGTTCTTC.

The rearrangement links TRBV5-1 to TRBJ1-1; TRBD1 matches 7 bases. The CDR3 contains 15 residues. Germline loops: CDR1 SGHRS, CDR2 YFSETQ. The V and J ends lost 1 base and 0 bases, in that order; junction bases with no gene match: 3. The CDR3 sequence is CASSLTTGVNTEAFF. Written as DNA, the CDR3 is TGCGCCAGCAGCTTGACAACAGGGGTGAACACTGAAGCTTTCTTT.

The V gene is TRBV12-3 or TRBV12-4, the J gene TRBJ2-7, with 9 nucleotides matching TRBD2. This CDR3 comprises 16 residues. V dropped 2 bases and J dropped 4; count of bases not matched to a gene: 9. In DNA, the CDR3 is TGTGCCAGCAGTTTAAATATAGCGGGAGATGGGTACGAGCAGTACTTC. Encoded protein: CASSLNIAGDGYEQYF.

The chain employs TRBV5-4 and TRBJ1-1; D gene ambiguous. Looked up from germline, CDR1 is SGHNT and CDR2 is YYREEE (reference sequence). Trimming took off 3 bases at V and 4 bases at J, with 10 bases between the two ends. The CDR3 totals 13 residues. Here the CDR3 reads CASSSEPATEAFF. CDR3 nucleotide sequence: TGTGCCAGCAGCTCCGAACCGGCCACTGAAGCTTTCTTT.

The CDR3 DNA reads TGTGCCTGGGGAGGGGCCCCCTACGAGCAGTACTTC. It translates to CAWGGAPYEQYF. V is TRBV30 and J is TRBJ2-7; TRBD2 is a possible D gene (6 bases). The CDR3 runs 12 residues. The germline CDR1 and CDR2 sequences are GTSNPN and SVGIG (reference sequence). Trimming removed 5 bases at V and 2 bases at J, with 10 bases between. The whole variable domain, filled in from reference TRBV30 and TRBJ2-7, reads SQTIHQWPATLVQPVGSPLSLECTVEGTSNPNLYWYRQAAGRGLQLLFYSVGIGQISSEVPQNLSASRPQDRQFILSSKKLLLSDSGFYLCAWGGAPYEQYFGPGTRLTVT.

This clonotype occurred a few times. CDR3: CASSGLARANTGELFF. In DNA, the CDR3 is TGCGCCAGCTCGGGACTAGCGCGCGCGAACACCGGGGAGCTGTTTTTT. This rearrangement joins TRBV5-1 to TRBJ2-2; 10 bases align to TRBD2. This CDR3 has 16 amino acids. Germline V lookup: CDR1 SGHRS, CDR2 YFSETQ. With 7 bases clipped from V and 0 bases from J, the junction kept 6 bases outside the gene matches. Full variable domain (rest looked up from reference TRBV5-1 and TRBJ2-2): KAGVTQTPRYLIKTRGQQVTLSCSPISGHRSVSWYQQTPGQGLQFLFEYFSETQRNKGNFPGRFSGRQFSNSRSEMNVSTLELGDSALYLCASSGLARANTGELFFGEGSRLTVL.

In this sample, this clonotype turned up many times. The chain couples TRBV7-2 to TRBJ2-3, with 7 bases fitting TRBD2. Germline assignment: CDR1 SGHTA and CDR2 FQGNSA. J lost 2 bases, V lost 5 bases, and 4 bases had no gene match. The CDR3 runs to 14 residues. The CDR3 nucleotides read TGTGCCAGCAGCCCCAGCGGGGCCACAGATACGCAGTATTTT. This encodes CASSPSGATDTQYF.

The rearrangement uses TRBV12-3 or TRBV12-4 and TRBJ1-5; D unresolved. Trimming left V 5 bases short and J 6 bases short, with 8 bases between. The CDR3 is made up of 12 amino acids. The CDR3 loop reads CASSIIGQPQHF. The CDR3 bases are TGTGCCAGCAGTATAATAGGTCAGCCCCAGCATTTT.

In its sample, this clonotype was seen a few times. V and J are TRBV6-1 and TRBJ2-7; TRBD1 matches 11 bases. CDR1 is MNHNS and CDR2 is SASEGT in the germline V gene. V shed 5 bases and J 5 bases; nucleotides not matched to a gene: 8. The CDR3 is made up of 15 amino acids. The CDR3 spells CASSNPGTGGDEQYF. DNA of the CDR3: TGTGCCAGCAGTAACCCCGGGACAGGGGGGGACGAGCAGTACTTC.

This rearrangement joins TRBV4-1 to TRBJ2-7; tentatively, D is TRBD2 (5 bases). Germline V gene sequence: CDR1 MGHRA, CDR2 YSYEKL. The ends were cut back, 1 base at V and 2 bases at J, with 18 bases in the middle. The CDR3 contains 17 residues. For the CDR3, the DNA is TGCGCCAGCAGCCAAGTGGGGTACGGGGAAGCTACCTACGAGCAGTACTTC. Translated, it gives CASSQVGYGEATYEQYF.

The rearrangement uses TRBV20-1 and TRBJ1-5; D not certain. The CDR3 consists of 14 residues. V lost 3 bases to trimming and J lost 0 bases, with 9 bases between them. Germline CDR1 reads DFQATT; CDR2 reads SNEGSKA (reference sequence). The DNA for the CDR3 is TGCAGTGCTAGGGAAACTTCTAGCAATCAGCCCCAGCATTTT. This encodes CSARETSSNQPQHF.

J is TRBJ2-7 and V is TRBV5-1; 8 bases are a match to TRBD1. The CDR3 totals 16 residues. V lost 0 bases, J lost 4 bases, and 9 bases stayed unmatched. From germline, CDR1 is SGHRS and CDR2 YFSETQ. CDR3 in DNA: TGCGCCAGCAGCTTGGCTGGTCAGGGGGCGCCGTACGAGCAGTACTTC. Its translation: CASSLAGQGAPYEQYF. Filled out from reference TRBV5-1 and TRBJ2-7, the complete variable domain reads KAGVTQTPRYLIKTRGQQVTLSCSPISGHRSVSWYQQTPGQGLQFLFEYFSETQRNKGNFPGRFSGRQFSNSRSEMNVSTLELGDSALYLCASSLAGQGAPYEQYFGPGTRLTVT.

The chain employs TRBV7-9 and TRBJ2-5, with D maybe TRBD1 (5 bases). Germline loops: CDR1 SEHNR, CDR2 FQNEAQ (reference sequence). V shed 1 base and J shed 4 bases, with 7 bases lying between them. This CDR3 contains 13 residues. CDR3 bases: TGTGCCAGCAGCTTAGGGACACTAGAGACCCAGTACTTC. Translating gives CASSLGTLETQYF.

CDR3 bases: TGTGCCAGCAGCCACCTCCGGGACAGGGCTGGGGAGCAGTTCTTC. Translated, it gives CASSHLRDRAGEQFF. This chain links TRBV7-9 with TRBJ2-1, with 9 positions matching TRBD1. Germline lookup yields CDR1 SEHNR and CDR2 FQNEAQ (reference sequence). V gave up 5 bases and J gave up 10 bases; unmatched junction bases: 12. The CDR3 covers 15 residues.

The chain links TRBV6-6 to TRBJ2-5; perhaps TRBD1 as D (6 bases). The CDR3 is made up of 14 amino acids. CDR1 and CDR2 from the germline V gene are MNHNY and SVGAGI (reference sequence). With 6 bases removed from V and 7 bases from J, the gap between germline ends came to 18 bases. The CDR3 sequence: CASSAPGEVGTQYF. The DNA for the CDR3 is TGTGCCAGCAGCGCACCAGGGGAAGTTGGGACCCAGTACTTC.

This clonotype has only a few counts. The chain uses TRBV24-1 and TRBJ1-1; tentatively, D is TRBD1 (5 bases). CDR1 KGHDR and CDR2 SFDVKD come from the germline V gene. CDR3 size: 14 residues. V was pared by 7 bases and J by 1 base, with 12 bases between. DNA of the CDR3: TGTGCCACCAGAGGATGGGGGAAGAACACTGAAGCTTTCTTT. Residues: CATRGWGKNTEAFF.

The gene calls are TRBV24-1 and TRBJ2-2; D not certain. V shed 4 bases and J shed 2 bases, with 16 bases lying between them. The germline V gene has CDR1 KGHDR and CDR2 SFDVKD. CDR3 length: 17 residues. The CDR3 coding sequence is TGTGCCACCAGTGAACGTCCAGACGGGCGTAACACCGGGGAGCTGTTTTTT. Translating it yields CATSERPDGRNTGELFF.

The chain uses TRBV30 and TRBJ1-1, with 7 bases lining up with TRBD1. V shed 8 bases, J shed 1 base, and the junction held 4 bases outside the gene matches. The germline V gene has CDR1 GTSNPN and CDR2 SVGIG (reference sequence). This CDR3 region has 12 residues. In nucleotides, the CDR3 is TGTGCCGGGGACAGAACGAACACTGAAGCTTTCTTT. This gives the protein CAGDRTNTEAFF.

This clonotype appeared a single time. The gene calls are TRBV18 and TRBJ1-1; tentatively, D is TRBD1 (6 bases). This CDR3 contains 16 residues. The germline gives CDR1 KGHSH, CDR2 LQKENI. V was pared by 2 bases and J by 0 bases, with 13 bases between. This CDR3 is CASSPSPGHMNTEAFF. The CDR3, as DNA: TGTGCCAGCTCACCATCTCCGGGACATATGAACACTGAAGCTTTCTTT.

The chain is built from TRBV9 and TRBJ2-7; the D gene could be TRBD1 or TRBD2 (5 bases each). The V end lost 0 bases, the J end lost 4 bases, and 20 bases lay between the germline ends. CDR1 and CDR2 (germline): SGDLS, YYNGEE. This CDR3 region has 17 residues. This CDR3 reads CASSVGGQGPRPYEQYF. The DNA of the CDR3 is TGTGCCAGCAGCGTAGGGGGTCAGGGACCCCGGCCGTACGAGCAGTACTTC.

The chain joins TRBV4-3 to TRBJ1-2; D is uncertain. This CDR3 contains 15 residues. Trimming took off 0 bases at V and 4 bases at J, with 12 bases between the two ends. Germline lookup yields CDR1 LGHNA and CDR2 YSLEER. The CDR3 region is CASSQDRARAYGYTF. In DNA, the CDR3 is TGCGCCAGCAGCCAAGACCGGGCCCGGGCCTATGGCTACACCTTC.